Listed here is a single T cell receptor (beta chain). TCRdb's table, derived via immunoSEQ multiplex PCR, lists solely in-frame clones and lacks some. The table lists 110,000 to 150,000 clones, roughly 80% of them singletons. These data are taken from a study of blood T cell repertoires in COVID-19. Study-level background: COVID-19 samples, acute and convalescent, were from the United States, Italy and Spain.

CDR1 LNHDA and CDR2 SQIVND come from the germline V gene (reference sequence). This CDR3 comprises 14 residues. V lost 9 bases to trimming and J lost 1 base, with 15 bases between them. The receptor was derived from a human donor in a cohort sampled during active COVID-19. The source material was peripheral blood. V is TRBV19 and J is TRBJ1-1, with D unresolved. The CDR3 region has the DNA TGTGCCAGCCTTTTCGGGAGCGGGAACACTGAAGCTTTCTTT. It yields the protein CASLFGSGNTEAFF.